The entry that follows covers one T cell receptor beta chain sequence. TCRdb keeps only in-frame clones here, not all; method: immunoSEQ multiplex PCR. The top ten clones hold around 0.84% of a sample with more than 300,000 clones, 86% of them seen once. Trimming took off 0 bases at V and 2 bases at J, with 11 bases between the two ends. The CDR3 length is 15 residues. Germline values: CDR1 SGHNT, CDR2 YYREEE (reference sequence). This sample is drawn from a study of cytomegalovirus exposure and HLA in healthy donors. The clonotype was recovered from a woman aged 18 to 35 in good health and CMV-seronegative. Material for sequencing was PBMCs. The chain has TRBV5-4 and TRBJ2-5, with a tentative D call TRBD2 (5 bases). The CDR3 DNA is TGTGCCAGCAGCTTGGAACCGGGGTGGCAAGAGACCCAGTACTTC. This gives the protein CASSLEPGWQETQYF.